This entry is about one TCR beta chain. The antigen is undetermined. Per the germline V gene, CDR1 is SGDLS and CDR2 is YYNGEE. This CDR3 comprises 14 residues. Trimming pared 3 bases from V and 1 base from J, leaving 10 bases between. The table came from immunoSEQ multiplex PCR; TCRdb's copy has only in-frame clones and leaves some out. The sample consists of under 400,000 clones, over 75% of them appearing once. The data belong to a study of cytomegalovirus exposure and HLA in healthy donors. Whole-study results and caveats: Investigators reported 150 to 200 TCR beta chains as tied to cytomegalovirus.

This TCR derives from a man younger than 45 in good health and CMV-seronegative. The sample comprised PBMCs. This sequence joins TRBV9 and TRBJ1-1, with D maybe TRBD1 (5 bases). DNA for the CDR3: TGTGCCAGCAGCGATGCCGACAGGAACACTGAAGCTTTCTTT. Translating gives CASSDADRNTEAFF. Complete variable domain (other parts from reference TRBV9 and TRBJ1-1): DSGVTQTPKHLITATGQRVTLRCSPRSGDLSVYWYQQSLDQGLQFLIQYYNGEERAKGNILERFSAQQFPDLHSELNLSSLELGDSALYFCASSDADRNTEAFFGQGTRLTVV.